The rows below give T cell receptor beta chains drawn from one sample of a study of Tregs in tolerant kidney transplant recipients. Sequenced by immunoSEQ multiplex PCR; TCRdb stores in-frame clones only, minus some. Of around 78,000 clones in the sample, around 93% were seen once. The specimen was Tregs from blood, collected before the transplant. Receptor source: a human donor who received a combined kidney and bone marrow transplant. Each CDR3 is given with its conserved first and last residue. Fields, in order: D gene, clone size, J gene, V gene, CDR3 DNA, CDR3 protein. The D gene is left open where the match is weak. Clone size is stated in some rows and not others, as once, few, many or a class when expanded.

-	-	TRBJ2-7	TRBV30	TGTGCCTGGAGTATCTCGACAGGACTGGGGGAGCAGTACTTC	CAWSISTGLGEQYF
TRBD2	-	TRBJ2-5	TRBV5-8	TGTGCCAGCAGCTTAGGGCTAGCGGGACTGGAAGAGACCCAGTACTTC	CASSLGLAGLEETQYF
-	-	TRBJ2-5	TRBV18	TGTGCCAGCTCATCCGAGGACCAAGAGACCCAGTACTTC	CASSSEDQETQYF
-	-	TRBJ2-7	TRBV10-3	TGTGCCATCAGTGTTAGTCCTAGAAACTCCTACGAGCAGTACTTC	CAISVSPRNSYEQYF
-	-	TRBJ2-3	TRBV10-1	TGCGCCAGCAGTGCGGGTGGAGACACAGATACGCAGTATTTT	CASSAGGDTDTQYF
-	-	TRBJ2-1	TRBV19	TGTGCCAGTAGTAGGGCGGCTACGAGCTCCTACAATGAGCAGTTCTTC	CASSRAATSSYNEQFF
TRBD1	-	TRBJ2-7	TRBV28	TGTGCCAGCAGGCCCTCCCGGGACAGGGGGCACGAGCAGTACTTC	CASRPSRDRGHEQYF
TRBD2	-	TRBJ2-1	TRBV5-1	TGCGCCAGCAGCTATCTAGCGGGAGGGTACAATGAGCAGTTCTTC	CASSYLAGGYNEQFF
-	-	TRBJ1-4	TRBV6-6	TGTGCCAGCAGTTACGGCCCGAATGAAAAACTGTTTTTT	CASSYGPNEKLFF
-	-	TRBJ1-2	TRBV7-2	TGTGCCAGCAGCTCCGTTGGTGTCAGTTTGGGCTACACCTTC	CASSSVGVSLGYTF
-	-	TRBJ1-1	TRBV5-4	TGTGCCAGCAGCTTGGCAGTTGCAGGGTGGACTGAAGCTTTCTTT	CASSLAVAGWTEAFF
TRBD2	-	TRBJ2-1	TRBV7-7	TGTGCTAGCAGCGAGGGACTAGCCAATGAGCAGTTCTTC	CASSEGLANEQFF
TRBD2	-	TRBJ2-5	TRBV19	TGTGCCAGTAGTATGGGGACTAGCGGGAGGGAGACCCAGTACTTC	CASSMGTSGRETQYF
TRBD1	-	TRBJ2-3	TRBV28	TGTGCCAGCAGTTTGACACAGGGGGCCCCAGGTACGGATACGCAGTATTTT	CASSLTQGAPGTDTQYF
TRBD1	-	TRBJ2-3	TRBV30	TGTGCCTGGAGTACCACAGGGGGAATTAGGGATACGCAGTATTTT	CAWSTTGGIRDTQYF
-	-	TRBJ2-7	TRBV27	TGTGCCAGCAGTTTGACCCCTTACCACGAGCAGTACTTC	CASSLTPYHEQYF
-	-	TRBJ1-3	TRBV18	TGTGCCAGCTCACCGGAGGACCCGAGCTCTGGAAACACCATATATTTT	CASSPEDPSSGNTIYF
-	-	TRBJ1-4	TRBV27	TGTGCCAGCAGTGCCTACAGAGACATCAATGAAAAACTGTTTTTT	CASSAYRDINEKLFF
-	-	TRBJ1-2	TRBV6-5	TGTGCCAGCAGTGGGCAGGGCTATGGCTACACCTTC	CASSGQGYGYTF
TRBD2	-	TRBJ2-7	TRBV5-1	TGCGCCAGCAGCTTCCGGGCGGGAGGGGGAACCTACGAGCAGTACTTC	CASSFRAGGGTYEQYF
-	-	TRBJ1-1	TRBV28	TGTGCCAGCAGTCCCCCCCGCAGATCCAACACTGAAGCTTTCTTT	CASSPPRRSNTEAFF
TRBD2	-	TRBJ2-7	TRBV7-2	TGTGCCAGCAGCCGAGGGTCTAGCGGGAGGGGTGAGCAGTACTTC	CASSRGSSGRGEQYF
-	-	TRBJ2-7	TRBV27	TGTGCCAGCAGTTATAAGGGAATTACCTACGAGCAGTACTTC	CASSYKGITYEQYF
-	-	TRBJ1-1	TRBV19	TGTGCCAGTCGATACTATAGAGACCCGAACACTGAAGCTTTCTTT	CASRYYRDPNTEAFF
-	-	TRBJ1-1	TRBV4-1	TGCGCCAGCAGCCCTAGGGTGGTTTTGAGCACTGAAGCTTTCTTT	CASSPRVVLSTEAFF
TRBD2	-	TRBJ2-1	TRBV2	TGTGCCAGCAGTGAACCACCGGGACTAGCGGCCTACAATGAGCAGTTCTTC	CASSEPPGLAAYNEQFF
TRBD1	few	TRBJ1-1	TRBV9	TGTGCCAGCAGCGTCCGGGACAGGGGACGGCACACTGAAGCTTTCTTT	CASSVRDRGRHTEAFF
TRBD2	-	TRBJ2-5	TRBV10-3	TGTGCCATCAGGGGACTAGCTGGAGAGACCCAGTACTTC	CAIRGLAGETQYF
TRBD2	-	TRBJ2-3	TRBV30	TGTGCCTGGAGTGTGGCGGGAGTAGGCACAGATACGCAGTATTTT	CAWSVAGVGTDTQYF
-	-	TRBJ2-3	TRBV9	TGTGCCAGCAGCGTGGTCGGGGTGGATACGCAGTATTTT	CASSVVGVDTQYF
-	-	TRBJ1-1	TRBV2	TGTGCCAGCAGCCTAGCGGGCATGAACACTGAAGCTTTCTTT	CASSLAGMNTEAFF
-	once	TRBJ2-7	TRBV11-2	TGTGCCAGCAGCCCCCTGGGGGAGAGCTACGAGCAGTACTTC	CASSPLGESYEQYF
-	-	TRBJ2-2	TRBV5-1	TGCGCCAGCAGCTTGGTACAGGGGGAGCTGTTTTTT	CASSLVQGELFF
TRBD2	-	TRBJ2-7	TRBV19	TGTGCCAGTAGTATTACCCATGGACTAGCGGGCTACGAGCAGTACTTC	CASSITHGLAGYEQYF
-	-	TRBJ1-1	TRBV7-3	TGTGCCAGCAGCGGTGCTGAAGCTTTCTTT	CASSGAEAFF
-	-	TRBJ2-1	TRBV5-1	TGCGCCAGCAGATGGACTGGTTCGGATGAGCAGTTCTTC	CASRWTGSDEQFF
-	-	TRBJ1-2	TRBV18	TGTGCCAGCTCACTCACCGGGATTTACGACTATGGCTACACCTTC	CASSLTGIYDYGYTF
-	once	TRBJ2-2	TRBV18	TGTGCCAGCTCACCCGCCCATGGGGGCACCGGGGAGCTGTTTTTT	CASSPAHGGTGELFF
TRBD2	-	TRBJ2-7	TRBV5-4	TGTGCCAGCAGCTTCGGGGGGGGACTAGCGGGAAACGAGCAGTACTTC	CASSFGGGLAGNEQYF
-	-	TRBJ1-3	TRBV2	TGTGCCAGCAGTGAGGGGGCTGGAAACACCATATATTTT	CASSEGAGNTIYF
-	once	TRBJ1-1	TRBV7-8	TGTGCCAGCGGGAGATCCAGGGAACCTGAAGCTTTCTTT	CASGRSREPEAFF
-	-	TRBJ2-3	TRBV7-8	TGTGCCAGCAGCTTAGCGGGAGTTGGCACAGATACGCAGTATTTT	CASSLAGVGTDTQYF
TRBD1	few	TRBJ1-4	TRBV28	TGTGCCAGCGAAGGGGACAGGGGAGGTGAAAAACTGTTTTTT	CASEGDRGGEKLFF
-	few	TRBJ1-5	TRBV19	TGTGCCAGTAGTAGAGGGCCTAGTAGCAATCAGCCCCAGCATTTT	CASSRGPSSNQPQHF
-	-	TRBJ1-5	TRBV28	TGTGCCAGCAACTCGGGCCTCCATCAGCCCCAGCATTTT	CASNSGLHQPQHF
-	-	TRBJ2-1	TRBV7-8	TGTGCCAGCAGCATAGGTTGGGGACACTACTCCTACAATGAGCAGTTCTTC	CASSIGWGHYSYNEQFF
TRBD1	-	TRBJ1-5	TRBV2	TGTGCCAGCAAGGACAGGGAAAATCAGCCCCAGCATTTT	CASKDRENQPQHF
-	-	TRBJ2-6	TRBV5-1	TGCGTCAGCAGCTTGAGTATCTCAGGGGTCGGCGTCCTGACTTTC	CVSSLSISGVGVLTF
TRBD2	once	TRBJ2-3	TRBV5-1	TGCGCCAGCAGCTCAAATACAGCGGGAGGAGATACGCAGTATTTT	CASSSNTAGGDTQYF
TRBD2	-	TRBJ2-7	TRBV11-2	TGTGCCAGCAGCTTAGATGGGGGGGGGTACGAGCAGTACTTC	CASSLDGGGYEQYF
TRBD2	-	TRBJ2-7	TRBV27	TGTGCCAGCAGTTACGGGGGAAGCAGCGGGAGATACGAGCAGTACTTC	CASSYGGSSGRYEQYF
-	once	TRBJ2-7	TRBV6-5	TGTGCCAGCAGTTACTCGATGGCTAGCCCGTACGAGCAGTACTTC	CASSYSMASPYEQYF
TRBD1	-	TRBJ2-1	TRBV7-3	TGTGCCAGCAGCAAACAGGGGGACTACAATGAGCAGTTCTTC	CASSKQGDYNEQFF
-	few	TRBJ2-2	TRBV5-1	TGCGCCAGCAGTCGGGACTCCTCAAAGGGGGAGCTGTTTTTT	CASSRDSSKGELFF
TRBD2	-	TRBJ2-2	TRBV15	TGTGCCTCACGACTAGCGGGAGAGAGCCGGGAGCTGTTTTTT	CASRLAGESRELFF
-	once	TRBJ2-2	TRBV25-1	TGTGCCAGCAGTACAGGGTTCGGGGCCGGGGAGCTGTTTTTT	CASSTGFGAGELFF
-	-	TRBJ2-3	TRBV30	TGTGCCTGGAATAAGGGGCTAGGCACAGATACGCAGTATTTT	CAWNKGLGTDTQYF
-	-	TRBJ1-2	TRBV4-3	TGCGCCAGCAGCCAAGATCAGGACAACTATGGCTACACCTTC	CASSQDQDNYGYTF
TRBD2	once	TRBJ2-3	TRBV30	TGTGCCTGGAGTTTTAAAGCGGGCGGGGGGCCAGATACGCAGTATTTT	CAWSFKAGGGPDTQYF